Each of the 25 T cell receptor beta chains below was sequenced from the same sample in a study of blood T cell repertoires in COVID-19. Data came from immunoSEQ multiplex PCR; TCRdb stores just in-frame clones and leaves some out. The sample contains under 200,000 clones, around 89% of which appear only once. The source material was PBMCs or T cells enriched from blood (not recorded which). The receptors shown here come from a woman between 18 and 29 years old who had recovered from COVID-19.

Points on this clone: A read error may account for a junction end that differs from germline. The rearrangement uses TRBV29-1 and TRBJ2-2, with 7 bases that match TRBD1. Germline CDR1 SQVTM, CDR2 ANQGSEA. The CDR3 has 14 residues. DNA for the CDR3: TGCAGCGTTCAAGACAGGGCTAACACCGGGGAGCTGTTTTTT. Translating gives CSVQDRANTGELFF.

This chain's CDR3 is CASSRTQGRSGSYYNEQFF. CDR3 bases: TGTGCCAGCAGCCGAACCCAGGGGCGTAGCGGGTCTTACTACAATGAGCAGTTCTTC. V is TRBV3-1 (or the pseudogene TRBV3-2) and J is TRBJ2-1; tentatively, D is TRBD2 (7 bases). Germline V gene lookup returns CDR1 LGHDT and CDR2 YNNKEL (reference sequence). There are 19 residues in the CDR3. V dropped 4 bases and J dropped 3 bases, with 25 bases sitting between them.

The chain couples TRBV5-6 to TRBJ2-7, with TRBD1 identical over 8 bases. The germline V gene encodes CDR1 SGHDT and CDR2 YYEEEE. V lost 0 bases and J lost 2; bases outside the gene matches: 4. The CDR3 is made up of 15 amino acids. Here the CDR3 DNA reads TGTGCCAGCAGCTTGGTAGGACAGGGTCCCTACGAGCAGTACTTC. Protein: CASSLVGQGPYEQYF.

V and J are TRBV4-1 and TRBJ1-1; 7 positions match TRBD1. Germline assignment: CDR1 MGHRA and CDR2 YSYEKL. The V gene end was trimmed by 3 bases and the J gene end by 9 bases; junction bases not matched to a gene: 4. The CDR3 totals 12 residues. The CDR3 coding sequence is TGCGCCAGCAGCCATACAGGGGAGAAAGCTTTCTTT. Its translation: CASSHTGEKAFF.

The gene calls are TRBV19 and TRBJ1-2; TRBD1 is a possible D gene (6 bases). V lost 6 bases, J lost 5 bases, and 16 bases lay in between. Germline lookup yields CDR1 LNHDA and CDR2 SQIVND (reference sequence). This CDR3 contains 14 residues. CDR3 sequence reads: CASRHRDTAYGYTF. CDR3 DNA sequence: TGTGCCAGTAGGCACCGGGACACAGCTTATGGCTACACCTTC.

This chain connects TRBV4-1 to TRBJ2-2; D might be TRBD2 (5 bases). Germline CDR1 reads MGHRA; CDR2 reads YSYEKL. This CDR3 has 15 residues. Deletions cut 0 bases from V and 4 bases from J, with 9 bases between. The CDR3 is CASSQESAGTGELFF. The CDR3 DNA sequence: TGCGCCAGCAGCCAAGAGTCGGCGGGCACCGGGGAGCTGTTTTTT.

This chain uses TRBV5-1 with TRBJ1-6; D perhaps matches TRBD1 (6 bases). The CDR3 runs 18 residues. The germline gives CDR1 SGHRS, CDR2 YFSETQ. V was cut by 4 bases and J by 0 bases, with 17 bases left in between. The CDR3 DNA follows: TGCGCCAGCAGCCCCCGCAGACAGGACAGCTCCTATAATTCACCCCTCCACTTT. This encodes CASSPRRQDSSYNSPLHF.

This clone was observed a handful of times. The J gene is TRBJ2-3, the V gene TRBV19; 7 bases line up with TRBD2. The V gene end was trimmed by 8 bases and the J gene end by 2 bases; junction bases not matched to a gene: 10. In germline, CDR1 is LNHDA, CDR2 SQIVND (reference sequence). This CDR3 has 15 residues. The CDR3 here is CASATGGGHTDTQYF. The CDR3 coding sequence is TGTGCCAGTGCGACCGGGGGAGGGCACACAGATACGCAGTATTTT.

This chain connects TRBV5-4 to TRBJ2-3; D not certain. Trimming left V 3 bases short and J 13 bases short, with 15 bases between. CDR3 length: 12 residues. Germline V lookup: CDR1 SGHNT, CDR2 YYREEE (reference sequence). The CDR3 DNA follows: TGTGCCAGCAGCTCCGACAAGGTGGTGGAGTATTTT. It translates to CASSSDKVVEYF. Complete variable domain (other parts from reference TRBV5-4 and TRBJ2-3): ETGVTQSPTHLIKTRGQQVTLRCSSQSGHNTVSWYQQALGQGPQFIFQYYREEENGRGNFPPRFSGLQFPNYSSELNVNALELDDSALYLCASSSDKVVEYFGPGTRLTVL.

The rearrangement links TRBV5-1 to TRBJ1-4; no clear D gene. The V and J ends lost 1 base and 8 bases respectively, with 9 bases between them. From germline, CDR1 is SGHRS and CDR2 YFSETQ. This CDR3 has 13 residues. The CDR3 is CASSLSYREKLFF. For the CDR3, the DNA is TGCGCCAGCAGCTTGTCTTATCGGGAAAAACTGTTTTTT.

The chain recombines TRBV7-9 with TRBJ2-1; TRBD2 aligns across 10 bases. The CDR3 spans 16 residues. CDR1 is SEHNR and CDR2 is FQNEAQ in the germline V gene (reference sequence). V shed 6 bases, J shed 4 bases, and the junction held 9 bases outside the gene matches. The DNA for the CDR3 is TGTGCCAGCAGTACTAGCGGGACAGAACATTACAATGAGCAGTTCTTC. Residues: CASSTSGTEHYNEQFF.

The V gene is TRBV14, the J gene TRBJ1-1; 7 nucleotides align to TRBD1. CDR1 and CDR2 (germline): SGHDN, FVKESK. This CDR3 is built from 14 residues. The trim removed 2 bases at V and 4 bases at J, leaving 4 bases unmatched. The CDR3 coding sequence is TGTGCCAGCAGCCAATCTCAGGGGGGCACTGAAGCTTTCTTT. It translates to CASSQSQGGTEAFF. The full variable domain, rest sourced from reference TRBV14 and TRBJ1-1, is EAGVTQFPSHSVIEKGQTVTLRCDPISGHDNLYWYRRVMGKEIKFLLHFVKESKQDESGMPNNRFLAERTGGTYSTLKVQPAELEDSGVYFCASSQSQGGTEAFFGQGTRLTVV.

The chain has TRBV30 and TRBJ1-6; 8 bases line up with TRBD1. With 0 bases clipped from V and 10 bases from J, the junction kept 8 bases outside the gene matches. Per germline, CDR1 GTSNPN and CDR2 SVGIG (reference sequence). The CDR3 totals 15 residues. The CDR3 here is CAWSVLQGGSSPLHF. The DNA for the CDR3 is TGTGCCTGGAGTGTCCTACAGGGGGGTAGCTCACCCCTCCACTTT.

The rearrangement joins TRBV5-1 to TRBJ1-1; D gene unclear. This CDR3 is 14 amino acids long. V gave up 4 bases and J gave up 5 bases, with 15 bases separating them. CDR1 and CDR2 (germline): SGHRS, YFSETQ. The CDR3 nucleotides are TGCGCCAGCAGCCCAACGGAGGATCATACTGAAGCTTTCTTT. Amino acids: CASSPTEDHTEAFF.

There are a few counts of this clone. This chain connects TRBV4-1 to TRBJ2-2; 9 nucleotides match TRBD1. The CDR3 runs 15 residues. The V gene end was trimmed by 4 bases and the J gene end by 7 bases; junction bases not matched to a gene: 7. From germline, CDR1 is MGHRA and CDR2 YSYEKL. DNA of the CDR3: TGCGCCAGCAGCCTCGGGACAGGGATTCACGGGGAGCTGTTTTTT. Protein sequence: CASSLGTGIHGELFF.

Notes on this clone: Other DNA variants within this sample encode the same CDR3. The chain joins TRBV12-3 or TRBV12-4 to TRBJ2-7; D is possibly TRBD1 (6 bases). Trimming pared 3 bases from V and 4 bases from J, leaving 10 bases between. This CDR3 is 13 amino acids long. In DNA form, the CDR3 reads TGTGCCAGCAGTTTTGGGCAGGGGTACGAGCAGTACTTC. Translating it yields CASSFGQGYEQYF.

This rearrangement joins TRBV9 to TRBJ2-1; 12 nucleotides match TRBD1. The CDR3 consists of 15 residues. Germline-derived CDR1 and CDR2 are SGDLS and YYNGEE. V was clipped by 4 bases and J by 7 bases; unmatched bases: 6. The CDR3: CASSPGTGGSNEQFF. Here the CDR3 DNA reads TGTGCCAGCAGCCCCGGGACAGGGGGCTCTAATGAGCAGTTCTTC.

This chain joins TRBV3-1 (or the pseudogene TRBV3-2) and TRBJ2-3; TRBD2 agrees at 8 bases. The trim removed 8 bases at V and 1 base at J, leaving 8 bases unmatched. The CDR3 consists of 15 residues. CDR1 and CDR2 (germline): LGHDT, YNNKEL (reference sequence). CDR3 loop: CASGRGGRGTDTQYF. The CDR3, as DNA: TGTGCCAGCGGACGGGGGGGAAGGGGCACAGATACGCAGTATTTT.

The chain joins TRBV27 to TRBJ2-2, with 8 bases fitting TRBD1. Looked up from germline, CDR1 is MNHEY and CDR2 is SMNVEV (reference sequence). Trimming took 2 bases from V and 6 from J; bases not matched to a gene: 8. The CDR3 totals 16 residues. CDR3 bases: TGTGCCAGCAGTTTACGACGACAGGGGCTTGCCGGGGAGCTGTTTTTT. Translation: CASSLRRQGLAGELFF.

This clone was counted a few times. The chain has TRBV7-6 and TRBJ1-4; D might be TRBD1 (5 bases). The CDR3 runs 14 residues. V dropped 4 bases and J dropped 7 bases, with 13 bases sitting between them. The germline V gene encodes CDR1 SGHVS and CDR2 FNYEAQ. The CDR3 DNA reads as TGTGCCAGCAGCTCCTCAGTTCAGGGTGAAAAACTGTTTTTT. Encoded protein: CASSSSVQGEKLFF.

The V and J genes are TRBV5-4 and TRBJ1-6; 7 positions match TRBD1. CDR1 is SGHNT and CDR2 is YYREEE in the germline V gene (reference sequence). V lost 1 base, J lost 15 bases, and 10 bases stayed unmatched. The CDR3 runs 14 residues. The CDR3 DNA is TGTGCCAGCAGCTTGTGGGGAGCAGGGGGGAACCTCCACTTT. Translation gives CASSLWGAGGNLHF.

The CDR3 nucleotides read TGTGCCAGCAGCTTCATGTCGGGGGAGACCCAGTACTTC. It codes for CASSFMSGETQYF. V usage is TRBV11-3 and J usage is TRBJ2-5; D is perhaps TRBD2 (5 bases). CDR3 length: 13 amino acids. Trimming pared 3 bases from V and 5 bases from J, leaving 10 bases between. Germline V lookup: CDR1 SGHNT, CDR2 YENEEA.

CDR3 protein: CASSLRQVNTEAFF. The CDR3 DNA is TGTGCCAGCAGTTTAAGACAGGTGAACACTGAAGCTTTCTTT. The rearrangement links TRBV28 to TRBJ1-1; D perhaps matches TRBD1 (6 bases). Trimming removed 2 bases from V and 0 bases from J, with 7 bases in between. The CDR3 has 14 amino acids. Germline V gives CDR1 MDHEN, CDR2 SYDVKM.

The chain is built from TRBV5-4 and TRBJ2-7; 8 bases are a match to TRBD1. With 4 bases clipped from V and 2 bases from J, the junction kept 5 bases outside the gene matches. CDR3 length: 14 residues. Germline V gene data show CDR1 as SGHNT and CDR2 as YYREEE (reference sequence). The CDR3 region is CASSRDRGPYEQYF. In nucleotides, the CDR3 is TGTGCCAGCAGCCGAGACAGGGGCCCCTACGAGCAGTACTTC.

In its sample, this clone was seen once. The chain couples TRBV30 to TRBJ1-2; the D gene is possibly TRBD1 (6 bases). Germline CDR1 is GTSNPN and CDR2 is SVGIG (reference sequence). The CDR3 contains 12 residues. Deletions cut 4 bases from V and 7 bases from J, with 13 bases between. The CDR3 spells CAWNIGGPGYTF. The CDR3 region has the DNA TGTGCCTGGAATATCGGGGGGCCTGGCTACACCTTC.